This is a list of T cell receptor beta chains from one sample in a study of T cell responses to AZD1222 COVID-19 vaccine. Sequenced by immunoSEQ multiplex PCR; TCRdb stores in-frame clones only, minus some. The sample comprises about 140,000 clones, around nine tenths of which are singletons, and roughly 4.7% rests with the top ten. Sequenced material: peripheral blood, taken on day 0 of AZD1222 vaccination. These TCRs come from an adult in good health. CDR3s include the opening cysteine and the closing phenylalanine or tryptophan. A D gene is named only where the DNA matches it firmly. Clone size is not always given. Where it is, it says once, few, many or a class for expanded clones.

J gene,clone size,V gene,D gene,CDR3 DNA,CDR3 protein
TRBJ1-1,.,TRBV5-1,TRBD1,TGCGCCAGCACCTACCAGGGGGGCAGTTCTAACACTGAAGCTTTCTTT,CASTYQGGSSNTEAFF
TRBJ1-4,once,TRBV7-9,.,TGTGCCAGCAGCCCGAGAGGCGGGGGTAATGAAAAACTGTTTTTT,CASSPRGGGNEKLFF
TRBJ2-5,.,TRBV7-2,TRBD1,TGTGCCAGCAGTCTGTCCGGGACAGGGACGGTAACCCAGTACTTC,CASSLSGTGTVTQYF
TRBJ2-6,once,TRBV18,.,TGTGCCAGCTCACTAGGGACAGGGGCCAACGTCCTGACTTTC,CASSLGTGANVLTF
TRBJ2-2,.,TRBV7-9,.,TGTGCCAGCAGCTTAGGGGGCAACGCGAACACCGGGGAGCTGTTTTTT,CASSLGGNANTGELFF
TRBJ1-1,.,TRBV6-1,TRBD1,TGTGCCAGCAGTGAATATCAGGGGGCGACTGAAGCTTTCTTT,CASSEYQGATEAFF
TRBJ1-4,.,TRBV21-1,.,TGTGCCAGCAGCAAAGCTAGGGACCGGACAACTAATGAAAAACTGTTTTTT,CASSKARDRTTNEKLFF
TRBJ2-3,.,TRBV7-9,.,TGTGCCAGCAGCTTAGGGGCAGATACGCAGTATTTT,CASSLGADTQYF
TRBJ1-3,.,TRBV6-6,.,TGTGCCAGCAGTTCGAGGACTCCGGCCATATATTTT,CASSSRTPAIYF
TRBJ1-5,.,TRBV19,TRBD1,TGTGCCAGTAGCCCGACAGGGGGTGGCAATCAGCCCCAGCATTTT,CASSPTGGGNQPQHF
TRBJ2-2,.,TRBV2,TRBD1,TGTGCCAGCAGCTTACAGGGGGCACCCGGGGAGCTGTTTTTT,CASSLQGAPGELFF
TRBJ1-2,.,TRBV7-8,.,TGTGCCAGCAGCTATACACCTTCCTATGGCTACACCTTC,CASSYTPSYGYTF
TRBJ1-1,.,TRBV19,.,TGTGCCAGTAGTATGTCATTGTGGCCGCCGAACACTGAAGCTTTCTTT,CASSMSLWPPNTEAFF
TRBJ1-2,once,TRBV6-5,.,TGTGCCAGCAGGGACAGTGTCTATGGCTACACCTTC,CASRDSVYGYTF
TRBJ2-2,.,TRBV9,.,TGTGCCAGCAGCCCGAGGACGGGGCTGAGGACTATGAACACCGGGGAGCTGTTTTTT,CASSPRTGLRTMNTGELFF
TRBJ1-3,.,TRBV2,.,TGTGCCAGCAGTTATTCAAGAGAAATAAGGGCTATGGGTGGAAACACCATATATTTT,CASSYSREIRAMGGNTIYF
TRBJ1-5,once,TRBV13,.,TGTGCCAGCAGCATGGGCAATCAGCCCCAGCATTTT,CASSMGNQPQHF
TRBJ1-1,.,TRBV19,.,TGTGCCAGTAGTTTCGCCCACCACAGGACTACTGAAGCTTTCTTT,CASSFAHHRTTEAFF
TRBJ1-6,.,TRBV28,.,TGTGCCAGCACCAGTTTCCCCACCGGCCAGGGATCACCCCTCCACTTT,CASTSFPTGQGSPLHF
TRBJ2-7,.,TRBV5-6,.,TGTGCCAGCAGCTTGCAAATCGGCCGAATTCCTGGCGAGCAGTACTTC,CASSLQIGRIPGEQYF
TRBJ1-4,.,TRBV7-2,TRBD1,TGTGCCAGCAGCGCGGACAGGGGTGAAAAACTGTTTTTT,CASSADRGEKLFF
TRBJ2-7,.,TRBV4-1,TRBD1,TGCGCCAGCAGCCAAGACCCCGGGACAGGGACCGAGCAGTACTTC,CASSQDPGTGTEQYF
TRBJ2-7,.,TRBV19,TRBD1,TGTGCCAGTAGTATAAGACAGGGGGTCTACGAGCAGTACTTC,CASSIRQGVYEQYF
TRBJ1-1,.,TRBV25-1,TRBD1,TGTGCCAGCAGTGAGTCGGACAGGGCCCCGTTTATGAACACTGAAGCTTTCTTT,CASSESDRAPFMNTEAFF
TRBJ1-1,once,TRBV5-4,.,TGTGCCAGCAGCGCACAGGGAGGGGGTTTTGAAGCTTTCTTT,CASSAQGGGFEAFF
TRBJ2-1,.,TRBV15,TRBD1,TGTGCCACCAGCAGAGATCCCCTGCGTGAGACAGGGGGCAATGAGCAGTTCTTC,CATSRDPLRETGGNEQFF
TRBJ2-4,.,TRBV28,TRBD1,TGTGCCAGCAGCTTACCCCCGACAGGGGGCCTGAACATTCAGTACTTC,CASSLPPTGGLNIQYF
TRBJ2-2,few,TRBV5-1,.,TGCGCCAGCAGCGACACCGGGGAGCTGTTTTTT,CASSDTGELFF
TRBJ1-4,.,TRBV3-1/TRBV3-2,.,TGTGCCAGCAGCCGATCCGGGGGGGGTGAAAAACTGTTTTTT,CASSRSGGGEKLFF
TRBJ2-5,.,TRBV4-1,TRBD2,TGCGCCAGCAGCCAAGTCCCTAGCGGGGGGGTTGGGGAGACCCAGTACTTC,CASSQVPSGGVGETQYF
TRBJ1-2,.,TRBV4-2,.,TGTGCCAGCAGCCAAGAAACGAGCCTGCCCTCCAACTATGGCTACACCTTC,CASSQETSLPSNYGYTF
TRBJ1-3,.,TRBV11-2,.,TGTGCCAGCAGCCCTATGAGCTTCAGCTCTGGAAACACCATATATTTT,CASSPMSFSSGNTIYF
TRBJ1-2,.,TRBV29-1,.,TGCAGCGTTGAAGCGGCAGGGATGGATGGCTACACCTTC,CSVEAAGMDGYTF
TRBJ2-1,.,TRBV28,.,TGTGCCAGCAGTTTCGGCCCTTACAATGAGCAGTTCTTC,CASSFGPYNEQFF
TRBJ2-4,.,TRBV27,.,TGTGCCAGCAGGCCTCAGGAGGGGATTATCCCGGCCAAAAACATTCAGTACTTC,CASRPQEGIIPAKNIQYF
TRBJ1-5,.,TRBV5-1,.,TGCGCCAGCAGACTCTCTCGGGATAGCAATCAGCCCCAGCATTTT,CASRLSRDSNQPQHF
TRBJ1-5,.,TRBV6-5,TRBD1,TGTGCCAGCACTCGGACAGGGGCGGGCAATCAGCCCCAGCATTTT,CASTRTGAGNQPQHF
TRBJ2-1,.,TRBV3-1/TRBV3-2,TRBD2,TGTGCCAGCAGCCAAGAGGAGGGAGGGTTGGGTAATGAGCAGTTCTTC,CASSQEEGGLGNEQFF
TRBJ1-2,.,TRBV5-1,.,TGCGCCAGCAGCTCGGGGAACGACTATGGCTACACCTTC,CASSSGNDYGYTF